Listed here are 4 T cell receptor beta chains from one sample, sequenced in a study of T cell responses to AZD1222 COVID-19 vaccine. Using immunoSEQ multiplex PCR, the repertoire was profiled, and TCRdb retains in-frame clones only, with some absent. The sample lists about 220,000 clones, about 93% occurring once. Here the sequenced sample was peripheral blood, taken on day 0 of MenACWY control vaccination. These receptors came from an adult in good health.

This chain uses TRBV6-6 with TRBJ2-1, with 7 bases fitting TRBD2. The germline gives CDR1 MNHNY, CDR2 SVGAGI (reference sequence). Trimming took 6 bases from V and 5 from J; bases not matched to a gene: 7. The CDR3 totals 14 residues. Here the CDR3 reads CASRPGLTNNEQFF. For the CDR3, the DNA is TGTGCCAGCAGACCGGGACTAACCAACAATGAGCAGTTCTTC.

The CDR3 loop is CASRDRGWYGYTF. The CDR3 nucleotides read TGTGCCAGCAGGGACAGGGGTTGGTATGGCTACACCTTC. The chain joins TRBV6-5 to TRBJ1-2, with 9 bases lining up with TRBD1. Germline V CDR1 and CDR2: MNHEY, SVGAGI. This CDR3 spans 13 amino acids. Trimming cost V 6 bases and J 5 bases; bases outside gene matches: 4.

V and J are TRBV2 and TRBJ2-4, with 11 positions matching TRBD1. V lost 7 bases to trimming and J lost 10 bases; unmatched junction nucleotides: 12. This CDR3 has 15 residues. CDR1 and CDR2 (germline): SNHLY, FYNNEI. The CDR3 region has the DNA TGTGCCAGCACTATGAGGACAGGGGGCGCTCAGATTCAGTACTTC. The encoded protein is CASTMRTGGAQIQYF.

This clone was detected once. This rearrangement joins TRBV4-1 to TRBJ1-2; 7 bases match TRBD1. Per the germline V gene, CDR1 is MGHRA and CDR2 is YSYEKL. V dropped 3 bases and J dropped 4; count of bases not matched to a gene: 8. This CDR3 is built from 15 residues. This CDR3 is CASSHDDRVSYGYTF. The CDR3 DNA reads TGCGCCAGCAGCCACGACGACAGGGTCTCCTATGGCTACACCTTC.